One sample yielded the 4 T cell receptor beta chains listed below, sequenced in a study of naive and memory T cell subsets. Adult healthy volunteers gave 2.5 ml peripheral blood for whole-blood RNA. For blood and skin samples, reverse transcription used TCR alpha and beta constant primers. Via MiXCR, TCRdb re-called the 5' RACE reads, giving one row per CDR3 protein. The table shows 20,000 to 25,000 distinct CDR3 sequences, with 4.2% occurring only once. The receptors were sampled from a male donor in good health.

The table lists this clonotype with many counts. The J gene is TRBJ1-4, the V gene TRBV7-8; TRBD1 is a possible D gene (5 bases). V was cut by 5 bases and J by 2 bases, with 6 bases left in between. CDR3 length: 13 residues. Germline V CDR1 and CDR2: SGHVS, FQNEAQ. The CDR3 bases are TGTGCCAGCAGCAGACAGACTAATGAAAAACTGTTTTTT. It translates to CASSRQTNEKLFF.

In regard to this clonotype: One base away lies a much larger clone, so this may be a sequencing read error. The chain combines TRBV14 with TRBJ2-5; D is unresolved. V shed 0 bases and J shed 2 bases, with 10 bases lying between them. This CDR3 comprises 15 residues. CDR1 and CDR2 (germline): SGHDN, FVKESK. CDR3 DNA: TGTGCCAGCAGCCAAGATTCGTACAGTCAAGAGACCCAGTACTTC. Translation: CASSQDSYSQETQYF.

In this sample, this clonotype turned up many times. The chain recombines TRBV6-1 with TRBJ1-1; D is ambiguous. The V end was cut by 6 bases, the J end by 0 bases, with 14 bases between. Germline V gene lookup returns CDR1 MNHNS and CDR2 SASEGT. This CDR3 has 15 amino acids. The CDR3 reads CASRKSGGLNTEAFF. Here the CDR3 DNA reads TGTGCCAGCAGGAAAAGTGGAGGGTTGAACACTGAAGCTTTCTTT.

There are many counts of this clonotype. The gene calls are TRBV20-1 and TRBJ2-1, with TRBD2 as a possible D gene (5 bases). This CDR3 region has 15 residues. Trimming pared 5 bases from V and 4 bases from J, leaving 18 bases between. CDR1 is DFQATT and CDR2 is SNEGSKA in the germline V gene (reference sequence). The CDR3 spells CSARALAGGYNEQFF. The CDR3, as DNA: TGCAGTGCTCGCGCCCTAGCCGGCGGGTACAATGAGCAGTTCTTC.